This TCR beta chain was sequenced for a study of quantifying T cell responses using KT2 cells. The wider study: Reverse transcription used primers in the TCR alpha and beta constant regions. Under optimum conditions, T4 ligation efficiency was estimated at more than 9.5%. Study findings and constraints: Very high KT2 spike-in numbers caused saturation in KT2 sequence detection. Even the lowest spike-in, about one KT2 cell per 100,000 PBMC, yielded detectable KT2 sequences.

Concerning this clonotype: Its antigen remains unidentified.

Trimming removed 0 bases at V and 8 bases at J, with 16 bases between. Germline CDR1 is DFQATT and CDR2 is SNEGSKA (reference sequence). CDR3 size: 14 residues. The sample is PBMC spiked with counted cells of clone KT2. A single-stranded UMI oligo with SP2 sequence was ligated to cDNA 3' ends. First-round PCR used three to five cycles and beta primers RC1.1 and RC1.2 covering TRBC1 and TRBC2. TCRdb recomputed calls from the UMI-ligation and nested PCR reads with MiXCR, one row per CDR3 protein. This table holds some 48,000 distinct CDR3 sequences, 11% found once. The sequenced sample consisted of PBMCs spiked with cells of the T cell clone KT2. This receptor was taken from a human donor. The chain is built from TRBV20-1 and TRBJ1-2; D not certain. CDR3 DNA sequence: TGCAGTGCTAGAGATCGAATCGGGTTTCAAGGCTACACCTTC. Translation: CSARDRIGFQGYTF.